The T cell receptor beta chain under discussion was sequenced for a study of control samples from healthy donors and cancer patients. CDR3 size: 18 residues. Between the trimmed V and J ends, which lost 5 bases and 7 bases, there was a span of 30 bases. The V gene's germline CDR1 is SGHNT and CDR2 YENEEA. Assay: immunoSEQ multiplex PCR; the TCRdb copy retains only in-frame clones and omits some. The sample shows 110,000 or so clones, around nine tenths of them seen only once. V and J are TRBV11-3 and TRBJ2-7, with a weak D call TRBD2 (5 bases). The material sequenced was blood. The TCR was taken from a man aged 30 to 45 in good health. Written as DNA, the CDR3 is TGTGCCAGCAGCCCACGCACCAGTCGGGCAGGAGGAAGGTTGGAGCAGTACTTC. This codes for CASSPRTSRAGGRLEQYF.